A single sample gave rise to the 12 T cell receptor beta chains below, sequenced in a study of T cell responses to AZD1222 COVID-19 vaccine. Sequencing used immunoSEQ multiplex PCR; TCRdb keeps in-frame clones, though not all of them. The table records more than 150,000 clones, roughly 92% of them present only once. The sample here was peripheral blood, taken 28 days after the second AZD1222 dose. The receptors were gathered from an adult who received the AZD1222 COVID-19 vaccine.

The chain joins TRBV19 to TRBJ2-7, with TRBD2 matching 11 bases. With V trimmed by 3 bases and J by 0 bases, 10 bases remained unmatched. Germline CDR1 and CDR2: LNHDA and SQIVND (reference sequence). This CDR3 comprises 18 residues. The CDR3 protein is CASSIRLAGRADSYEQYF. DNA of the CDR3: TGTGCCAGTAGTATTAGACTAGCGGGACGTGCCGACTCCTACGAGCAGTACTTC.

The V gene is TRBV27, the J gene TRBJ2-1; 10 nucleotides agree with TRBD2. V was pared by 4 bases and J by 13 bases, with 7 bases of the junction left unmatched. The CDR3 spans 13 residues. Germline CDR1 and CDR2: MNHEY and SMNVEV (reference sequence). CDR3 in amino acids: CASSYLAGATQFF. As DNA, the CDR3 is TGTGCCAGCAGTTACCTAGCGGGGGCCACACAGTTCTTC.

The rearrangement joins TRBV6-5 to TRBJ2-4, with D maybe TRBD2 (6 bases). Per germline, CDR1 MNHEY and CDR2 SVGAGI. V gave up 0 bases and J gave up 1 base, with 7 bases separating them. CDR3 length equals 15 residues. CDR3 sequence (DNA): TGTGCCAGCAGTTACTCCCGGGGGGCCAAAAACATTCAGTACTTC. Encoded protein: CASSYSRGAKNIQYF.

The gene calls are TRBV5-5 and TRBJ2-1; D is uncertain. Germline V gene sequence: CDR1 SGHKS, CDR2 YYEKEE (reference sequence). This CDR3 is 14 amino acids long. With 0 bases removed from V and 5 bases from J, the gap between germline ends came to 9 bases. The CDR3 coding sequence is TGTGCCAGCAGCTTGGGCCACGCCAACAATGAGCAGTTCTTC. Its protein product is CASSLGHANNEQFF.

The rearrangement joins TRBV10-1 to TRBJ2-3; the D is unclear. Between the trimmed V and J ends, which lost 2 bases and 0 bases, there was a span of 6 bases. The germline CDR1 and CDR2 sequences are WNHNN and SYGVQD (reference sequence). This CDR3 contains 14 residues. The chain's CDR3 is CASSEDGSTDTQYF. The CDR3 nucleotides are TGCGCCAGCAGTGAGGACGGTAGCACAGATACGCAGTATTTT.

The chain couples TRBV6-5 to TRBJ1-1; TRBD1 is a possible D gene (5 bases). The germline gives CDR1 MNHEY, CDR2 SVGAGI. CDR3 length: 14 residues. V gave up 7 bases and J gave up 4 bases, with 16 bases separating them. CDR3 loop: CASTPEGRGTEAFF. The CDR3 nucleotides are TGTGCCAGCACCCCGGAGGGGAGAGGCACTGAAGCTTTCTTT.

The J gene is TRBJ1-2, the V gene TRBV7-2, with TRBD1 matching 7 bases. The germline CDR1 and CDR2 sequences are SGHTA and FQGNSA. The J segment lost 2 bases and the V segment lost 1 base, leaving 16 bases of the junction unmatched. The CDR3 runs 19 residues. The CDR3 sequence is CASSLGGGLQGLGNYGYTF. The CDR3 region has the DNA TGTGCCAGCAGCTTAGGGGGCGGCCTACAGGGGCTGGGCAACTATGGCTACACCTTC.

V usage is TRBV7-9 and J usage is TRBJ2-1, with 8 bases fitting TRBD1. The CDR3 has 14 amino acids. Trimming took 5 bases from V and 4 from J; bases not matched to a gene: 4. The V gene's germline CDR1 is SEHNR and CDR2 FQNEAQ (reference sequence). The CDR3 nucleotides read TGTGCCAGCAGCCTTGACAGGGGATACAATGAGCAGTTCTTC. It is translated as CASSLDRGYNEQFF. Full variable domain (remainder filled in from reference TRBV7-9 and TRBJ2-1): DTGVSQNPRHKITKRGQNVTFRCDPISEHNRLYWYRQTLGQGPEFLTYFQNEAQLEKSRLLSDRFSAERPKGSFSTLEIQRTEQGDSAMYLCASSLDRGYNEQFFGPGTRLTVL.

The chain carries TRBV27 and TRBJ1-4, with D unclear. CDR1 and CDR2 (germline): MNHEY, SMNVEV (reference sequence). Trimming took 7 bases from V and 1 from J, leaving 22 bases between them. The CDR3 has 18 amino acids. The CDR3 DNA sequence: TGTGCCAGCACCCAGAGGTTTAGTGGTCAGGAAACTAATGAAAAACTGTTTTTT. It specifies CASTQRFSGQETNEKLFF.

This chain uses TRBV14 with TRBJ1-4, with 7 positions matching TRBD1. Trimming cost V 2 bases and J 0 bases; bases outside gene matches: 6. This CDR3 spans 17 amino acids. Germline loops: CDR1 SGHDN, CDR2 FVKESK. The CDR3 is CASSQLQGGATNEKLFF. The CDR3 coding sequence is TGTGCCAGCAGCCAACTTCAGGGGGGAGCAACTAATGAAAAACTGTTTTTT.

This chain connects TRBV5-7 to TRBJ1-6; the match to TRBD1 covers 7 bases. TRBV5-7 is flagged as an ORF with uncertain function. The V segment lost 4 bases and the J segment 0 bases; nucleotides outside the gene matches: 13. The CDR3 runs 19 residues. The CDR3 sequence is CASSPPRDRRSSYNSPLHF. CDR3 in DNA: TGTGCCAGCAGCCCTCCCCGGGACAGAAGATCCTCCTATAATTCACCCCTCCACTTT.

About this clone itself: One end of the junction fails to match germline, which may point to a read error. The chain couples TRBV6-2 or TRBV6-3 to TRBJ1-4; possible D gene TRBD1, 6 bases. This CDR3 is 14 amino acids long. Looked up from germline, CDR1 is MNHEY and CDR2 is SVGEGT. In DNA, the CDR3 is TGTGCCAGCAGATACTCAGGGGAAAATGAAAAACTGTTTTTT. It codes for CASRYSGENEKLFF.